This entry is about one TCR beta chain. PCR primers comprised 60 Vbeta and 13 Jbeta primers. Profiled with immunoSEQ multiplex PCR; TCRdb holds only in-frame clones, not every one. In the table there are 130,000 to 150,000 clones, over 60% of which are singletons. CDR3 length: 13 amino acids. Trimming left V 6 bases short and J 5 bases short, with 13 bases between. CDR1 is SNHLY and CDR2 is FYNNEI in the germline V gene. This sample was taken from a study of cytomegalovirus exposure and HLA in healthy donors. This rearrangement joins TRBV2 to TRBJ2-5, with D uncertain. The TCR comes from a male donor in good health and CMV-seronegative. The sequenced material came from PBMCs. CDR3 sequence (DNA): TGTGCCAGCAGAGCCGACCTCAGGGAGACCCAGTACTTC. Translating gives CASRADLRETQYF.